Listed below are T cell receptor beta chains from one sample, sequenced in a study of shared clonotypes between healthy human individuals. Profiling relied on immunoSEQ multiplex PCR, and the TCRdb table lists in-frame clones only, not all of them. Among 1,100,000 or so clones listed, approximately 78% were seen once. The sample comprised memory CD4+ T cells from PBMCs. The receptors derive from a man aged 18 to 30 in good health. Some clones in this sample may be carry-over from other donors' samples. The CDR3 runs from the conserved cysteine through the conserved F or W. A D gene is named only where the DNA matches it firmly. Clone size is shown for a subset of rows, as once, few, many or a class of expanded clone.

length: 14
J: TRBJ2-7
size: -
V: TRBV5-1
D: TRBD1
CDR3: CASSLGWDRSEQYF
DNA: TGCGCCAGCAGCCTTGGATGGGACAGGTCCGAGCAGTACTTC

length: 15
J: TRBJ2-7
size: once
V: TRBV27
D: TRBD1
CDR3: CASSYYSDRVYEQYF
DNA: TGTGCCAGCAGTTATTACAGTGACAGGGTCTACGAGCAGTACTTC

length: 15
J: TRBJ1-5
size: -
V: TRBV21-1
D: -
CDR3: CASSKRNGSNQPQHF
DNA: TGTGCCAGCAGCAAAAGAAACGGGAGCAATCAGCCCCAGCATTTT

length: 17
J: TRBJ2-1
size: -
V: TRBV7-2
D: -
CDR3: CASSLGGAGRNYNEQFF
DNA: TGTGCCAGCAGCTTAGGAGGGGCAGGGAGGAACTACAATGAACAGTTCTTC

length: 13
J: TRBJ1-5
size: -
V: TRBV29-1
D: -
CDR3: CSAVDSKNQPQHF
DNA: TGCAGCGCGGTAGACAGTAAAAATCAGCCCCAGCATTTT

length: 15
J: TRBJ2-7
size: -
V: TRBV4-3
D: -
CDR3: CASSQDERGTYEQYF
DNA: TGCGCCAGCAGCCAAGACGAAAGGGGGACCTACGAGCAGTACTTC

length: 16
J: TRBJ2-1
size: few
V: TRBV9
D: -
CDR3: CASSVGGLVAYNEQFF
DNA: TGTGCCAGCAGCGTAGGTGGGTTAGTAGCCTACAATGAGCAGTTCTTC

length: 15
J: TRBJ2-1
size: -
V: TRBV2
D: TRBD2
CDR3: CASRTIAGEWNEQFF
DNA: TGTGCCAGCAGGACAATAGCGGGAGAATGGAATGAGCAGTTCTTC

length: 16
J: TRBJ2-7
size: -
V: TRBV6-7
D: -
CDR3: CASSYLKGIPTGEQYF
DNA: TGTGCCAGCAGTTACCTAAAGGGTATACCTACAGGGGAGCAGTACTTC

length: 14
J: TRBJ2-5
size: -
V: TRBV5-4
D: TRBD2
CDR3: CASSFRGGRETQYF
DNA: TGTGCCAGCAGCTTCCGCGGGGGAAGAGAGACCCAGTACTTC

length: 13
J: TRBJ2-7
size: -
V: TRBV5-5
D: -
CDR3: CASSLSRAYEQYF
DNA: TGTGCCAGCAGCTTATCCAGGGCCTACGAGCAGTACTTC

length: 13
J: TRBJ1-1
size: -
V: TRBV25-1
D: -
CDR3: CASSEAGKGSAFF
DNA: TGTGCCAGCAGTGAGGCAGGGAAAGGATCAGCTTTCTTT

length: 15
J: TRBJ2-5
size: few
V: TRBV29-1
D: TRBD2
CDR3: CSVWTSGRAGETQYF
DNA: TGCAGCGTTTGGACTAGCGGGAGGGCCGGTGAGACCCAGTACTTC

length: 14
J: TRBJ2-7
size: -
V: TRBV28
D: -
CDR3: CASSLWAQVYEQYF
DNA: TGTGCCAGCAGTTTATGGGCACAGGTCTACGAGCAGTACTTC

length: 12
J: TRBJ2-7
size: -
V: TRBV11-3
D: TRBD2
CDR3: CASGGRVDEQYF
DNA: TGTGCCAGCGGCGGGAGGGTGGACGAGCAGTACTTC

length: 16
J: TRBJ1-1
size: -
V: TRBV5-1
D: TRBD1
CDR3: CASSLGAGGANTEAFF
DNA: TGCGCCAGCAGCTTGGGGGCAGGGGGCGCGAACACTGAAGCTTTCTTT

length: 14
J: TRBJ2-7
size: -
V: TRBV7-9
D: -
CDR3: CASTAGMGDYEQYF
DNA: TGTGCCAGCACCGCGGGGATGGGCGATTACGAGCAGTACTTC

length: 13
J: TRBJ2-1
size: -
V: TRBV28
D: -
CDR3: CASGTGGYNEQFF
DNA: TGTGCCAGCGGGACGGGCGGGTACAATGAGCAGTTCTTC

length: 15
J: TRBJ2-3
size: -
V: TRBV10-3
D: TRBD2
CDR3: CAISESAGGSDTQYF
DNA: TGTGCCATCAGTGAGTCTGCGGGAGGATCAGATACGCAGTATTTT

length: 16
J: TRBJ1-2
size: few
V: TRBV5-1
D: -
CDR3: CASSLGSQSPAYGYTF
DNA: TGCGCCAGCAGCTTGGGCTCCCAGTCTCCTGCCTATGGCTACACCTTC

length: 12
J: TRBJ2-7
size: -
V: TRBV18
D: -
CDR3: CASSSGSYEQYF
DNA: TGTGCCAGCTCATCGGGCTCCTACGAGCAGTACTTC

length: 13
J: TRBJ2-7
size: -
V: TRBV11-2
D: TRBD1
CDR3: CASSLGTGGEQYF
DNA: TGTGCCAGCAGCTTAGGGACAGGGGGCGAGCAGTACTTC

length: 17
J: TRBJ1-1
size: -
V: TRBV21-1
D: -
CDR3: CASSGQQRRGDQSWAFF
DNA: TGTGCCAGCAGTGGGCAGCAAAGGAGGGGGGACCAGAGTTGGGCTTTCTTT

length: 16
J: TRBJ2-1
size: -
V: TRBV5-1
D: -
CDR3: CASSLFGTPGNNEQFF
DNA: TGCGCCAGCAGCTTGTTCGGGACCCCCGGGAACAATGAGCAGTTCTTC

length: 15
J: TRBJ2-5
size: -
V: TRBV2
D: TRBD1
CDR3: CASSTRPGGRETQYF
DNA: TGTGCCAGCAGTACGAGGCCAGGGGGCCGCGAGACCCAGTACTTC

length: 13
J: TRBJ2-4
size: -
V: TRBV2
D: -
CDR3: CASIGQGKNIQYF
DNA: TGTGCCAGCATAGGGCAGGGCAAAAACATTCAGTACTTC

length: 17
J: TRBJ1-1
size: -
V: TRBV5-1
D: -
CDR3: CASSGGRLGQTNTEAFF
DNA: TGCGCCAGCAGCGGTGGAAGACTCGGACAGACGAACACTGAAGCTTTCTTT

length: 16
J: TRBJ2-2
size: -
V: TRBV5-1
D: -
CDR3: CASRTTGSPNTGELFF
DNA: TGCGCCAGCAGGACGACAGGCTCCCCGAACACCGGGGAGCTGTTTTTT